The text below deals with one TCR beta chain. This sample is drawn from a study of blood T cell repertoires in COVID-19. Study-level background: Acute and convalescent COVID-19 specimens originated in the United States, Italy and Spain. From T cells, B-cell-depleted T cells, or PBMCs came the material, which was cDNA or gDNA.

Followed longitudinally, the Seattle patients had been enrolled during active infection. In the original processing: Reference gene primer amplification gave nucleated cell count estimates. The protocol was immunoSEQ multiplex PCR, while the TCRdb copy is restricted to in-frame clones and leaves out a portion. For V, J and clone size, that table is used; D and trimming come from the DNA. The repertoire holds 200,000 to 250,000 clones, with over 75% as singletons. With 5 bases clipped from V and 0 bases from J, the junction kept 13 bases outside the gene matches. The CDR3 spans 17 residues. Germline CDR1 reads LNHDA; CDR2 reads SQIVND (reference sequence).

The origin of this receptor is a woman between 65 and 79 years old with COVID-19, enrolled during active disease. The V call is TRBV19, the J call TRBJ2-7; 7 nucleotides line up with TRBD2. Sequencing was carried out using peripheral blood. CDR3 coding DNA: TGTGCCAGTAGTCCCCGGGAGGCTAGCGCAAGCTCCTACGAGCAGTACTTC. This encodes CASSPREASASSYEQYF.